These 3 T cell receptor beta chains share one sample of origin, sequenced in a study of blood T cell repertoires in COVID-19. Generated by immunoSEQ multiplex PCR, the TCRdb table keeps only in-frame clones and is missing some. The sample includes over 250,000 clones, 75% to 90% of them seen just once. Sequenced material: peripheral blood. The receptors were gathered from a woman aged 70-85 years with acute or convalescent COVID-19.

This clone was recorded only once. The chain carries TRBV5-4 and TRBJ2-1; TRBD1 aligns across 8 bases. With 4 bases clipped from V and 7 bases from J, the junction kept 7 bases outside the gene matches. This CDR3 is built from 14 residues. Per the germline V gene, CDR1 is SGHNT and CDR2 is YYREEE (reference sequence). The CDR3: CASSPGTGGNEQFF. Here the CDR3 DNA reads TGTGCCAGCAGCCCGGGGACAGGCGGGAATGAGCAGTTCTTC.

The rearrangement uses TRBV2 and TRBJ2-3; 10 positions agree with TRBD2. Germline V gene lookup returns CDR1 SNHLY and CDR2 FYNNEI. The CDR3 runs 14 residues. The junction had 7 bases not matched to a gene; V was cut back by 10 bases and J by 3 bases. The CDR3 DNA is TGTGCCACCCGGGAAGCGGGGGGGACAGATACGCAGTATTTT. Translating it yields CATREAGGTDTQYF.

The J gene is TRBJ2-5, the V gene TRBV6-4, with TRBD2 identical over 7 bases. The germline CDR1 and CDR2 sequences are MRHNA and SNTAGT. Trimming removed 0 bases from V and 8 bases from J; junction bases left unmatched: 3. The CDR3 loop spans 13 amino acids. In DNA form, the CDR3 reads TGTGCCAGCAGTGACTCTTGGGGGGGAACCCAGTACTTC. Its protein is CASSDSWGGTQYF.